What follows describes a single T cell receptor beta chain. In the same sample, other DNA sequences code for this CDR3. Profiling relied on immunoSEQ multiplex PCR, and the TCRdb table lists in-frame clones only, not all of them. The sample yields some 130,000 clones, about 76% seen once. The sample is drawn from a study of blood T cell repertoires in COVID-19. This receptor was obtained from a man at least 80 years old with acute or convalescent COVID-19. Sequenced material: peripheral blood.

The CDR3 coding sequence is TGCGCCAGCAGCTTGGCCCGTAGCGGGGGGGCGGATACGCAGTATTTT. Its translation is CASSLARSGGADTQYF. The V call is TRBV5-1, the J call TRBJ2-3; 11 positions agree with TRBD2. Germline values: CDR1 SGHRS, CDR2 YFSETQ. The CDR3 sequence is 16 residues long. The J segment lost 6 bases and the V segment lost 0 bases, leaving 6 bases of the junction unmatched.